Each of the 7 T cell receptor beta chains below was sequenced from the same sample in a study of T cells in Graves' hyperthyroidism and ophthalmopathy. RNA transcripts yielded amplified TCR beta CDR3 regions. The TCR CDR3 was amplified in a first-round RT-PCR using the HTBI primer set. TCRdb fed the multiplex PCR reads into MiXCR, producing one record per CDR3 protein. The data contain 500,000 or so distinct CDR3 sequences, 15% to 20% of them singletons. The sample consisted of blood. Source of these receptors: a young woman with Graves' ophthalmopathy.

The sample holds a few counts of this clonotype. The gene calls are TRBV29-1 and TRBJ1-2; TRBD1 agrees at 10 bases. CDR3 size: 14 residues. V lost 8 bases to trimming and J lost 8 bases; unmatched junction nucleotides: 14. Germline CDR1 is SQVTM and CDR2 is ANQGSEA. CDR3 DNA sequence: TGCAGCCTGTTGGGGGACGGACAGGGGGACGGCTACACCTTC. Residues: CSLLGDGQGDGYTF.

Many counts were recorded for this clonotype. V and J are TRBV3-1 and TRBJ2-7; D is unresolved. The CDR3 totals 16 residues. Per the germline V gene, CDR1 is LGHDT and CDR2 is YNNKEL (reference sequence). Trimming pared 1 base from V and 2 bases from J, leaving 15 bases between. The CDR3: CASSQATAGPAYEQYF. The CDR3 DNA reads as TGTGCCAGCAGCCAAGCTACAGCAGGACCGGCCTACGAGCAGTACTTC.

V is TRBV11-1 and J is TRBJ2-3, with 7 bases lining up with TRBD1. Germline V gives CDR1 SGHAT, CDR2 FQDESV (reference sequence). V dropped 9 bases and J dropped 5; count of bases not matched to a gene: 11. This CDR3 contains 14 residues. The CDR3 coding sequence is TGTGCCAGTATGAAAGGGGGCGCCGGAGATACGCAGTATTTT. Amino acid sequence: CASMKGGAGDTQYF.

This clonotype was found a few times. J is TRBJ2-1 and V is TRBV11-3; TRBD1 or TRBD2 may be the D gene (5 bases each). V was cut by 4 bases and J by 9 bases, with 19 bases left in between. The CDR3 has 15 amino acids. Germline V gene sequence: CDR1 SGHNT, CDR2 YENEEA. The CDR3 here is CASSYGAAPGIEQFF. CDR3 sequence (DNA): TGTGCCAGCAGCTACGGGGCTGCTCCAGGGATTGAGCAGTTCTTC.

This clonotype appeared many times. The rearrangement uses TRBV20-1 and TRBJ1-2, with D possibly TRBD1 on 5 matching bases. The CDR3 is 11 residues long. CDR1 DFQATT and CDR2 SNEGSKA come from the germline V gene (reference sequence). V lost 4 bases, J lost 7 bases, and 10 bases lay in between. The CDR3 region is CSAMGEGGYTF. The CDR3 DNA follows: TGCAGTGCTATGGGGGAAGGTGGCTACACCTTC.

The table lists this clonotype with many counts. This chain connects TRBV3-1 to TRBJ2-1, with TRBD2 identical over 12 bases. Germline V CDR1 and CDR2: LGHDT, YNNKEL (reference sequence). V shed 8 bases and J 8 bases; nucleotides not matched to a gene: 10. The CDR3 runs 15 residues. The CDR3 is CASGSETSGSDEQFF. The CDR3 nucleotides read TGTGCCAGCGGCTCCGAGACTAGCGGGAGCGATGAGCAGTTCTTC.

This clonotype has just a few counts. V gene TRBV6-1 combines with J gene TRBJ2-1, with unresolved D. V gave up 7 bases and J gave up 0 bases, with 10 bases separating them. This CDR3 is built from 14 residues. Germline V lookup: CDR1 MNHNS, CDR2 SASEGT. CDR3 loop: CASKPLSSYNEQFF. The CDR3 bases are TGTGCCAGCAAACCACTCAGCTCCTACAATGAGCAGTTCTTC.